This T cell receptor (beta chain) stems from a study of OX40 agonist ivuxolimab in advanced cancers. Background on the whole study: Ivuxolimab was a fully human IgG2 agonistic monoclonal antibody targeting the costimulatory receptor OX40 (CD134). Intravenous ivuxolimab was administered to patients every 2 weeks at six dose levels: 0.01, 0.1, 0.3, 1.5, 3 and 10 mg/kg. Among the approximately 50 dose-escalation patients, 19 had hepatocellular carcinoma, 15 melanoma, 9 renal cell carcinoma and 9 head and neck cancer. A male proportion of roughly 80% and a mean age of 60 years, ranging from 23 to 79, were recorded for the dose-escalation cohort. Prior anti-PD-1, anti-PD-L1 or anti-CTLA-4 therapy was permitted, and checkpoint inhibitors had been received by roughly 42% of dose-escalation patients. Partial responses occurred in three dose-escalation patients, of whom one had hepatocellular carcinoma and two had cutaneous melanoma. The point of sequencing TCRbeta in the periphery was to test whether ivuxolimab changed TCR sequence diversity and drove clonal T-cell expansion. The paper describes the monotherapy dose-escalation part (N ≈ 49 patients) of the phase I trial of ivuxolimab. Study-wide findings and limitations: On average, CD8+ T cells showed more expanded clones than CD4+ T cells after ivuxolimab. At doses of 0.1 to 3.0 mg/kg, clonal expansion of both CD4+ and CD8+ T cells in blood was seen between baseline and week 6. Partial responders in the 0.1-3.0 mg/kg groups had among the lowest normalized peripheral clonal expansion, especially among CD8+ T cells. Antigen specificity was not determined for the clonally expanded peripheral T cells. Low levels of normalized T-cell clonal expansion were also shown by some nonresponding patients.

To sequence the TCRbeta CDR3 region, genomic DNA was isolated from the sorted cells. TCRbeta CDR3 regions were sequenced using the immunoSEQ Assay. TCRdb carries this immuneACCESS record with in-frame sequences only. Its versions omit some clonotypes, under half of them owing to an unresolved V gene in the studies checked, with the rest unexplained. Across this sample there are 100,000 to 150,000 clones, with roughly nine tenths seen only once. The ten most abundant clones make up approximately 0.99% of the sample. The CDR1 and CDR2 encoded by the germline V gene are SGHTA and FQGTGA. The junction shows trimming of 1 base on V and 8 bases on J, plus 6 bases between the germline ends. From its cysteine to its phenylalanine, the CDR3 spans 13 amino acids. Of the read, only the CDR3 DNA is kept; its 39 bases are in frame from base 1. Concerning this clone itself: Its antigen remains undetermined. No base qualities exist here, and no much larger clone lies one base off it.

Patients with a history of autoimmune disease or receiving systemic immunosuppression were excluded from the trial. Peripheral blood for TCR sequencing was drawn from every dose cohort at baseline, at cycle 4 day 1 and at cycle 7 day 1. Samples were obtained from an open-label, multicenter, first-in-human phase I dose-escalation trial of ivuxolimab. Adults with locally advanced or metastatic melanoma, renal cell carcinoma, hepatocellular carcinoma or head and neck squamous cell carcinoma were enrolled in the trial. Before TCR sequencing, CD4+ T cells and CD8+ T cells from peripheral blood were sorted into separate populations.

This specimen was CD4+ or CD8+ T cells sorted from blood, taken in a trial of the OX40 agonist ivuxolimab. The chain uses TRBV7-3 and TRBJ1-6, with an unclear D gene assignment. This sequence originates from an adult with an advanced solid tumor such as melanoma, head and neck, liver or kidney cancer. The DNA reads TGTGCCAGCAGCTTAATGCGGGATTCACCCCTCCACTTT. Its coded protein is CASSLMRDSPLHF.